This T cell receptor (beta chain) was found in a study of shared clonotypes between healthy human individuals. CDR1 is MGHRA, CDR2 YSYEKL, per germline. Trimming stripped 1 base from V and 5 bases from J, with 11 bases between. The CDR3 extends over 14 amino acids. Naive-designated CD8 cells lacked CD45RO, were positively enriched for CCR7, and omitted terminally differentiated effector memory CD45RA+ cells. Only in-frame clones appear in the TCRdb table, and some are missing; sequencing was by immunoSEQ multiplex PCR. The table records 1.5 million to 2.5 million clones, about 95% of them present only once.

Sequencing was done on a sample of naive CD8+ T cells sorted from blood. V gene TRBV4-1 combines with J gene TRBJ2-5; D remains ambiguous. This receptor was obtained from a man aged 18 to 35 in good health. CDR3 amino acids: CASSQVGSWETQYF. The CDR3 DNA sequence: TGCGCCAGCAGCCAAGTTGGGTCTTGGGAGACCCAGTACTTC.